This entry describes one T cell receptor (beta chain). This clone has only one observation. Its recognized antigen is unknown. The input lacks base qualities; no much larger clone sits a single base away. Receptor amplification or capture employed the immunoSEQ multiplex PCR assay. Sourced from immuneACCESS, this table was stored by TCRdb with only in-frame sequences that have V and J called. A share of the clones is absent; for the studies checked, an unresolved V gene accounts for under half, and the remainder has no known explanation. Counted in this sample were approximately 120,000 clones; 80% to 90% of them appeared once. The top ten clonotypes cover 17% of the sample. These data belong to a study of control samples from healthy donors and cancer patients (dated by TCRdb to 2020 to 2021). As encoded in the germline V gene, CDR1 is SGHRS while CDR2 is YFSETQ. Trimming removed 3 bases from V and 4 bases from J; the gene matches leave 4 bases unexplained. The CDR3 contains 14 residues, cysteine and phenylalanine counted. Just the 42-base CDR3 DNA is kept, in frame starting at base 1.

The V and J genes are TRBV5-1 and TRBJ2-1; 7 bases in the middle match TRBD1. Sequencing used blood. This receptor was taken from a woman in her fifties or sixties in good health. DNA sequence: TGCGCCAGCAGCTACGCAGGGGGTTACAATGAGCAGTTCTTC. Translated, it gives CASSYAGGYNEQFF.